Below, 8 T cell receptor beta chains from the same sample are listed, as sequenced in a study of T cells in tuberculosis. The table came from immunoSEQ multiplex PCR; TCRdb's copy has only in-frame clones and leaves some out. The sample carries 25,000 to 35,000 clones, 92% recorded once. Noted time point: new active TB diagnosis, blood taken before or within 7 days of starting treatment. Sequencing used PBMCs, obtained at tuberculosis diagnosis. The receptors here all came from an adult with tuberculosis.

This clone is a singleton in its sample. V gene TRBV2 combines with J gene TRBJ2-3, with D unresolved. CDR1 is SNHLY and CDR2 is FYNNEI in the germline V gene. The CDR3 extends over 12 amino acids. Between the trimmed V and J ends, which lost 7 bases and 0 bases, there was a span of 5 bases. The CDR3 is CASMASTDTQYF. CDR3 bases: TGTGCCAGCATGGCTAGCACAGATACGCAGTATTTT.

The V gene is TRBV5-4, the J gene TRBJ1-2, with D possibly being TRBD1 (5 bases). The CDR3 runs to 15 residues. Germline loops: CDR1 SGHNT, CDR2 YYREEE (reference sequence). V lost 1 base, J lost 4 bases, and 14 bases lay in between. The CDR3: CASSLSGERIYGYTF. The CDR3 DNA follows: TGTGCCAGCAGCTTGTCGGGGGAGCGAATCTATGGCTACACCTTC.

This clone was observed a few times. The J gene is TRBJ2-7, the V gene TRBV4-1; tentative D call: TRBD2 (5 bases). Trimming left V 1 base short and J 2 bases short, with 9 bases between. The CDR3 loop spans 14 amino acids. The germline V gene has CDR1 MGHRA and CDR2 YSYEKL. CDR3 in amino acids: CASSQGRGAYEQYF. CDR3 coding DNA: TGCGCCAGCAGCCAAGGACGGGGAGCCTACGAGCAGTACTTC.

This clone appeared a single time. The CDR3 loop reads CASSSNLRTVNYGYTF. The CDR3 bases are TGTGCCAGCAGCTCCAACCTCCGGACAGTCAACTATGGCTACACCTTC. The chain employs TRBV11-2 and TRBJ1-2; D may be TRBD1 (6 bases). CDR3 length equals 16 residues. Trimming took off 4 bases at V and 2 bases at J, with 17 bases between the two ends. Germline V gene sequence: CDR1 SGHAT, CDR2 FQNNGV.

The J gene is TRBJ1-4, the V gene TRBV18; 9 bases align to TRBD1. The CDR3 runs 15 residues. The junction had 2 bases not matched to a gene; V was cut back by 3 bases and J by 3 bases. Germline V gene sequence: CDR1 KGHSH, CDR2 LQKENI. CDR3 nucleotides: TGTGCCAGCTCACCGGGACAGGGCCCTAATGAAAAACTGTTTTTT. Residues: CASSPGQGPNEKLFF.

The chain has TRBV28 and TRBJ2-7, with 7 bases identical to TRBD2. This CDR3 region has 15 residues. The V gene end was trimmed by 5 bases and the J gene end by 2 bases; junction bases not matched to a gene: 9. CDR1 MDHEN and CDR2 SYDVKM come from the germline V gene. The CDR3 reads CASSISGRPPYEQYF. Written as DNA, the CDR3 is TGTGCCAGCAGTATTAGCGGGCGACCCCCCTACGAGCAGTACTTC. Filled out from reference TRBV28 and TRBJ2-7, the complete variable domain reads DVKVTQSSRYLVKRTGEKVFLECVQDMDHENMFWYRQDPGLGLRLIYFSYDVKMKEKGDIPEGYSVSREKKERFSLILESASTNQTSMYLCASSISGRPPYEQYFGPGTRLTVT.

This chain joins TRBV4-1 and TRBJ2-7; TRBD2 might be the D (6 bases). The V gene's germline CDR1 is MGHRA and CDR2 YSYEKL. V dropped 1 base and J dropped 0 bases, with 13 bases sitting between them. The CDR3 runs 16 residues. The CDR3, as DNA: TGCGCCAGCAGCCAAGGGGCCGGGGGAAGCTCCTACGAGCAGTACTTC. Protein: CASSQGAGGSSYEQYF.

V is TRBV5-1 and J is TRBJ2-7; maybe TRBD2 (6 bases). V lost 3 bases and J lost 0, with 13 bases in between. The CDR3 is made up of 15 amino acids. CDR1 is SGHRS and CDR2 is YFSETQ in the germline V gene. This CDR3 reads CASSSAGRSSYEQYF. As DNA, the CDR3 is TGCGCCAGCAGCTCCGCAGGGAGGAGCTCCTACGAGCAGTACTTC.